Listed here is a single T cell receptor beta chain. Which antigen it targets is not known. Base qualities are not at hand, and no much larger clone is one base apart. The sample comes from a study of T cell responses to AZD1222 COVID-19 vaccine (dated by TCRdb to the early 2020s). With respect to the entire study: TCR sequencing covered 230 to 250 trial participants: 200 to 220 given two doses of AZD1222 and 26 given two doses of MenACWY control vaccine. Trial participants were enrolled by age into 18-55, 56-69 and 70-plus year subgroups, with approximately 150, 28 and 58 TCR-sequenced participants respectively. The full study reports these points: The whole spike protein was spanned by vaccine-associated CD4 TCRs, and dominant responses were seen in regions 160-218 and 743-854. Because no samples from the day 14 peak response were available, repertoires could be characterized only after the peak T cell response. Reportedly, close to half of the unique spike-specific TCRs recognized epitopes lying outside the regions that are mutated in the B.1.351 and B.1.1.7 variants. Most participants were white British and females outnumbered males, and the authors suggested that clonal diversity may have been underestimated. A significant rise in spike-specific TCR breadth and depth was observed after two AZD1222 doses relative to day 0 and relative to MenACWY recipients. The 56-69-year group was small, and its depth increase did not reach significance, likely because of low power. Conclusions about previously exposed vaccinees are limited because only six or seven AZD1222 recipients were SARS-CoV-2 seropositive at baseline.

The CDR3 regions of human TCRbeta chains were subjected to immunosequencing. From the authors' description of their analysis: Repertoire TCRs were matched against a reference library of SARS-CoV-2-specific TCRs generated with the MIRA antigen-specificity platform. Breadth meant the fraction of unique TCRs that were SARS-CoV-2-associated, whereas depth meant the fraction of total T cells that were SARS-CoV-2-associated. Using the MIRA data, each spike-specific TCR was mapped to the spike region that the TCR reacts to and placed in a CD4 or CD8 class. Log10-transformed breadth and depth values were compared by one-way ANOVA with Sidak's multiple comparisons tests. TCRdb took over this immuneACCESS table, retaining in-frame rearrangements with V and J assigned. Such tables are incomplete; in checked studies, under half of the missing clones stem from an unresolved V gene, and the remainder is unexplained. V and J calls and clone size are given by that table; D and trimming were obtained from the DNA. For this sample the table gives around 110,000 clones, of which 92% were detected only once. Approximately 1.4% of the sample is taken by the ten largest.

Cut back by 5 bases and 2 bases, the V and J ends lie 8 bases apart. The germline V gene (reference sequence) yields WNHNN for CDR1 and SYGVQD for CDR2. From cysteine to phenylalanine, the CDR3 is 13 amino acids long. The read is trimmed to its CDR3 DNA, 39 bases read in frame from base 1. Read against the paper, the sample's time point label means: about 28 days (+/-7) after the second vaccine dose. AZD1222 recipients whose second dose came at about 4 weeks and those whose second dose came at about 12 weeks were combined into one group, since spike-specific TCR depth and breadth did not differ between the two schedules. Vaccinee samples came from UK trials COV001 and COV002, including a single-blind randomized controlled phase 2/3 trial of AZD1222 (ChAdOx1 nCoV-19) in healthy adults. For TCRbeta chain sequencing, PBMC samples from trial participants were taken at day 0 and at day 28 after the second dose.

The specimen comprised peripheral blood, sampled 28 days after the second AZD1222 dose. The chain is encoded by TRBV10-1 joined to TRBJ2-3, and possibly TRBD1, on 5 matching bases. The sequence derives from an adult who received the AZD1222 COVID-19 vaccine. The CDR3 has the sequence CASSPDTTDTQYF. At the DNA level, the sequence is TGCGCCAGCAGTCCGGACACCACAGATACGCAGTATTTT.